This TCR beta chain was recorded in a study of TIL therapy for anti-PD-1-resistant metastatic lung cancer. Study summary: Median tumor PD-L1 proportion score was approximately 5.7%. By whole-exome sequencing, median non-synonymous tumor mutation burden was roughly 1.6 mutations per megabase. Most patients had lung adenocarcinoma.

Time point described: pre-treatment sample, taken before nivolumab and TIL therapy. The germline gives CDR1 SGHTA, CDR2 FQGNSA. The V gene end was trimmed by 3 bases and the J gene end by 5 bases; junction bases not matched to a gene: 0. The length of the CDR3 is 14 residues. The libraries were made with immunoSEQ v3. TCRdb's table, derived via immunoSEQ multiplex PCR, lists solely in-frame clones and lacks some. This table has just over 20,000 clones, 78% appearing once. The clonotype was recovered from a person between 30 and 80 years old with non-small cell lung cancer. The chain carries TRBV7-2 and TRBJ1-4; the match to TRBD1 covers 10 bases. Specimen: blood, collected at baseline. The CDR3 spells CASSLDRGNEKLFF. CDR3 coding DNA: TGTGCCAGCAGCTTGGACAGGGGGAATGAAAAACTGTTTTTT.